This TCR beta chain was profiled in a study of blood T cell dynamics during melanoma immunotherapy. Only in-frame clones appear in the TCRdb table, and some are missing; sequencing was by immunoSEQ multiplex PCR. Among some 15,000 clones listed, over 75% were seen once. The time point denotes: pre-treatment baseline. The CDR3 runs 15 residues. Germline CDR1 reads SEHNR; CDR2 reads FQNEAQ (reference sequence). V was pared by 1 base and J by 9 bases, with 13 bases between. V usage is TRBV7-9 and J usage is TRBJ1-6; a possible D gene is TRBD1 (6 bases). The sequenced sample was blood, obtained from a patient treated with checkpoint blockade. This clonotype was obtained from a human donor with melanoma. The CDR3 protein is CASSLDREASSPLHF. The CDR3 DNA reads as TGTGCCAGCAGCTTAGACAGGGAGGCGAGTTCACCCCTCCACTTT.